The 14 T cell receptor beta chains presented below share a single source sample, sequenced in a study of blood T cell repertoires in COVID-19. Clones were read by immunoSEQ multiplex PCR, and TCRdb kept only the in-frame ones, dropping some. The sample lists a few hundred thousand clones; approximately 88% were seen once. Sequencing was performed on PBMCs or T cells enriched from blood (not recorded which). The receptors were gathered from a woman between 35 and 50 years old with acute COVID-19.

The J gene is TRBJ2-7, the V gene TRBV4-1; 7 bases map to TRBD1. Per germline, CDR1 MGHRA and CDR2 YSYEKL. This CDR3 has 16 residues. The V gene end was trimmed by 1 base and the J gene end by 6 bases; junction bases not matched to a gene: 12. CDR3 DNA sequence: TGCGCCAGCAGCCAAGTCCCTAACAGGGGATTGGGCGAGCAGTACTTC. Translated, it gives CASSQVPNRGLGEQYF.

V and J are TRBV30 and TRBJ2-7; 7 nucleotides match TRBD2. CDR1 and CDR2 from the germline V gene are GTSNPN and SVGIG (reference sequence). V shed 3 bases, J shed 1 base, and the junction held 9 bases outside the gene matches. The CDR3 extends over 15 amino acids. CDR3 sequence (DNA): TGTGCCTGGAGCTTCGGACTAGATGGGTCCTACGAGCAGTACTTC. It specifies CAWSFGLDGSYEQYF.

The V and J genes are TRBV5-8 and TRBJ1-5, with D perhaps matching TRBD1 (6 bases). Germline V gene sequence: CDR1 SGHTS, CDR2 YDEGEE. The CDR3 totals 14 residues. Trimming removed 4 bases at V and 2 bases at J, with 10 bases between. The CDR3 DNA follows: TGTGCCAGCAGCCCCCGGACAGGCAATCAGCCCCAGCATTTT. It is translated as CASSPRTGNQPQHF.

The chain is built from TRBV7-8 and TRBJ2-2, with TRBD2 identical over 10 bases. Per germline, CDR1 SGHVS and CDR2 FQNEAQ. The J segment lost 2 bases and the V segment lost 2 bases, leaving 2 bases of the junction unmatched. This CDR3 spans 16 amino acids. The CDR3 DNA follows: TGTGCCAGCAGCTTATCTAGCGGGGGTAACACCGGGGAGCTGTTTTTT. This translates into CASSLSSGGNTGELFF.

The chain recombines TRBV27 with TRBJ1-3; no clear D. V was pared by 0 bases and J by 2 bases, with 2 bases between. Germline V gene lookup returns CDR1 MNHEY and CDR2 SMNVEV (reference sequence). The CDR3 is made up of 13 amino acids. The CDR3 here is CASSLSTGNTIYF. For the CDR3, the DNA is TGTGCCAGCAGTTTATCCACTGGAAACACCATATATTTT.

The genes are TRBV11-2 and TRBJ2-4, with 8 bases matching TRBD2. Germline V gives CDR1 SGHAT, CDR2 FQNNGV. There are 14 residues in the CDR3. Unmatched junction bases numbered 6, after V lost 2 bases and J lost 9 bases. The CDR3, as DNA: TGTGCCAGCAGCTTATTCGGGGGGGATGGCATTCAGTACTTC. Its translation is CASSLFGGDGIQYF.

This clone was observed a handful of times. The V call is TRBV6-5, the J call TRBJ2-1, with D maybe TRBD1 (6 bases). This CDR3 comprises 15 residues. V was clipped by 5 bases and J by 2 bases, with 13 bases between them. In germline, CDR1 is MNHEY, CDR2 SVGAGI. CDR3 amino acids: CASSPGAAPYNEQFF. As DNA, the CDR3 is TGTGCCAGCAGTCCAGGGGCGGCTCCCTACAATGAGCAGTTCTTC.

The CDR3 reads CASSEYGGRAFF. The CDR3 DNA is TGTGCCAGCAGTGAATACGGAGGCAGGGCTTTCTTT. The rearrangement uses TRBV6-1 and TRBJ1-1, with no clear D. In germline, CDR1 is MNHNS, CDR2 SASEGT. Trimming stripped 2 bases from V and 11 bases from J, with 12 bases between. The CDR3 spans 12 residues.

V is TRBV15 and J is TRBJ1-2; D gene ambiguous. V lost 0 bases, J lost 5 bases, and 16 bases lay in between. This CDR3 is built from 16 residues. Germline V lookup: CDR1 LNHNV, CDR2 YYDKDF (reference sequence). The CDR3 region has the DNA TGTGCCACCAGCAGAGATAGGGCTCCCGGGATTTATGGCTACACCTTC. Amino acid sequence: CATSRDRAPGIYGYTF.

This chain joins TRBV20-1 and TRBJ2-7, with 13 bases matching TRBD2. The CDR3 has 14 amino acids. CDR1 is DFQATT, CDR2 SNEGSKA, per germline (reference sequence). Trimming took 6 bases from V and 6 from J; bases not matched to a gene: 8. CDR3 in amino acids: CSASRTSGSAEQYV. The CDR3, as DNA: TGCAGTGCCAGTCGGACTAGCGGGAGCGCCGAGCAGTACGTC.

This sequence joins TRBV5-5 and TRBJ2-5, with D unclear. The germline gives CDR1 SGHKS, CDR2 YYEKEE (reference sequence). This CDR3 is built from 15 residues. V was pared by 2 bases and J by 1 base, with 12 bases between. In nucleotides, the CDR3 is TGTGCCAGCAGCTTACCTCTTGGCTCCCAAGAGACCCAGTACTTC. Encoded protein: CASSLPLGSQETQYF.

The V gene is TRBV7-2, the J gene TRBJ1-1, with D possibly matching TRBD1 (5 bases). CDR1 and CDR2 from the germline V gene are SGHTA and FQGNSA. V was pared by 1 base and J by 4 bases, with 13 bases between. The CDR3 totals 15 residues. The CDR3 nucleotides are TGTGCCAGCAGCTTAGTACCGGGGGGGAGCACTGAAGCTTTCTTT. Its protein is CASSLVPGGSTEAFF.

To note about this clone: At one of its ends the junction is not consistent with the germline gene, which may arise from a read error. The rearrangement uses TRBV19 and TRBJ1-2; TRBD1 agrees at 7 bases. Germline V lookup: CDR1 LNHDA, CDR2 SQIVND (reference sequence). The CDR3 sequence is 15 residues long. As DNA, the CDR3 is TGTGCCACCTCACCGTTTGAGACAGGGAACTCTGGCTACACCTTC. It is translated as CATSPFETGNSGYTF.

The chain carries TRBV21-1 and TRBJ1-5; the table's D call TRBD1 went unverified against the DNA. TRBV21-1 has pseudogene status. CDR3 length: 20 residues. This CDR3 is CASSKAGPRGTKMGNQPQHF. DNA for the CDR3: TGTGCCAGCAGCAAAGCGGGGCCAAGGGGTACAAAGATGGGCAATCAGCCCCAGCATTTT.